Sequencing of this T cell receptor (beta chain) was carried out in a study of identical twins. Study results and caveats: Cord blood beta clonotypes that were abundant carried fewer insertions, and memory repertoires showed no such trend.

As concerns this clonotype: Antigen: not known.

Germline assignment: CDR1 DFQATT and CDR2 SNEGSKA (reference sequence). This CDR3 comprises 13 residues. V shed 6 bases, J shed 5 bases, and the junction held 5 bases outside the gene matches. A universal primer site was incorporated via template switching, and the cDNA contained unique molecular identifiers. TCRdb independently ran MiXCR on the 5' RACE reads; one entry per CDR3 protein. Of roughly 250,000 distinct CDR3 sequences listed, roughly 13% are singletons. Input material: memory (CD45RO+) T cells sorted from blood. The chain recombines TRBV20-1 with TRBJ2-3; 10 bases map to TRBD2. This receptor was obtained from a woman aged 18-30 years in good health. CDR3 in amino acids: CSAQAGGGDTQYF. The CDR3 DNA reads as TGCAGTGCCCAAGCGGGGGGGGGAGATACGCAGTATTTT.